This TCR beta chain was retrieved from a study of blood T cell repertoires in COVID-19. Per the germline V gene, CDR1 is MNHEY and CDR2 is SVGAGI. This CDR3 is built from 13 residues. The V end was cut by 8 bases, the J end by 2 bases, with 12 bases between. TCRdb keeps only in-frame clones here, not all; method: immunoSEQ multiplex PCR. This table has 200,000 to 300,000 clones, approximately 89% appearing once. Specimen: PBMCs or T cells enriched from blood (not recorded which). The V gene is TRBV6-5, the J gene TRBJ1-2; no firm D call. This receptor was identified in a woman in her forties with acute COVID-19. CDR3 residues: CASQEGNNYGYTF. In nucleotides, the CDR3 is TGTGCCAGCCAGGAAGGAAACAACTATGGCTACACCTTC.